The 5 T cell receptor beta chains presented below share a single source sample, sequenced in a study of OX40 agonist ivuxolimab in advanced cancers. The library relied on the immunoSEQ multiplex PCR assay. The source is immuneACCESS, and TCRdb retained only in-frame sequences with V and J called. Part of the clones is not carried over; for the studies checked, unresolved V genes explain less than half of this, and the remainder is unexplained. The sample table lists 65,000 or so clones, approximately 85% of them with a count of one. The ten largest clones take up more than 5% of the sample. The material sequenced was CD4+ or CD8+ T cells sorted from blood, taken in a trial of the OX40 agonist ivuxolimab. The receptors here all came from an adult with an advanced solid tumor such as melanoma, head and neck, liver or kidney cancer.

The rearrangement uses TRBV5-1 and TRBJ1-1; TRBD1 aligns across 10 bases. Germline V gene sequence: CDR1 SGHRS, CDR2 YFSETQ. The CDR3 consists of 16 residues. The ends lost 0 bases at V and 0 bases at J; junction bases unmatched: 2. The CDR3: CASSLEGQGLNTEAFF. CDR3 DNA: TGCGCCAGCAGCTTGGAGGGACAGGGGTTGAACACTGAAGCTTTCTTT. Drawing the rest from reference TRBV5-1 and TRBJ1-1, the complete variable domain is KAGVTQTPRYLIKTRGQQVTLSCSPISGHRSVSWYQQTPGQGLQFLFEYFSETQRNKGNFPGRFSGRQFSNSRSEMNVSTLELGDSALYLCASSLEGQGLNTEAFFGQGTRLTVV.

The genes are TRBV7-6 and TRBJ1-1, with 8 bases aligning to TRBD1. CDR3 length equals 16 residues. Germline-derived CDR1 and CDR2 are SGHVS and FNYEAQ. V lost 5 bases, J lost 0 bases, and 8 bases stayed unmatched. The CDR3 DNA sequence: TGTGCCAGCAGCCCTACGACAGGGGCCATGAACACTGAAGCTTTCTTT. The encoded protein is CASSPTTGAMNTEAFF.

This sequence joins TRBV9 and TRBJ1-2, with D possibly being TRBD1 (5 bases). Between the trimmed V and J ends, which lost 0 bases and 5 bases, there was a span of 14 bases. CDR1 is SGDLS and CDR2 is YYNGEE in the germline V gene. CDR3 length: 15 residues. CDR3 DNA sequence: TGTGCCAGCAGCGTAGGGGGCAGGGACGCTTATGGCTACACCTTC. It translates to CASSVGGRDAYGYTF.

The V and J genes are TRBV11-2 and TRBJ2-2; D is uncertain. Germline loops: CDR1 SGHAT, CDR2 FQNNGV. This CDR3 region has 13 residues. The V end was cut by 2 bases, the J end by 4 bases, with 5 bases between. The DNA for the CDR3 is TGTGCCAGCAGCTTATCGCCCACCGGGGAGCTGTTTTTT. Translation gives CASSLSPTGELFF.

The chain employs TRBV11-2 and TRBJ2-1; D is uncertain. Looked up from germline, CDR1 is SGHAT and CDR2 is FQNNGV. With 1 base removed from V and 7 bases from J, the gap between germline ends came to 8 bases. There are 13 residues in the CDR3. The CDR3 DNA is TGTGCCAGCAGCTTAGTCCCCGGAAATGAGCAGTTCTTC. Translation gives CASSLVPGNEQFF.